This T cell receptor (beta chain) derives from a study of cytomegalovirus exposure and HLA in healthy donors (dated by TCRdb to 2016 to 2017). General notes on the study: According to an earlier analysis of a few hundred of the donors, roughly 180 million T cells yielded approximately 120 million unique TCR beta sequences and 250 to 350 Gb of sequence data. Approximately 300 gigabases of sequencing data and 91 million or so unique TCR sequences made up an early release that covered fewer than 650 HLA-typed donors. Of the 300 to 450 genotyped donors, 81% fell in the genetic ancestry cluster associated with self-reported Caucasian donors. The aim of the study was to test whether cataloging public T cell receptors could identify signatures of past pathogen exposure. The T cell repertoires of several hundred subjects were profiled by immunosequencing and related to cytomegalovirus serostatus. Besides the first cohort of approximately 670 subjects, a separate validation cohort made up of over a hundred different subjects was used. To predict cytomegalovirus infection status, the study combined high-throughput TCR immunosequencing, statistical association of individual TCRs with disease status, and machine learning. A later analysis re-analyzed previously published TCR beta repertoires from approximately 700 donors and added high-resolution HLA genotyping to study TCR occurrence patterns. Rather than using new phenotypic data, the later analysis identified candidate immune exposures from TCR beta sequences and from how often those sequences occurred across donors. In an earlier analysis of roughly 600 of the donors, high-throughput TCR beta sequencing was used to judge whether each TCR beta V gene segment behaved as functional or pseudogenic. Donor age, sex, ethnicity and CMV serostatus were collected together with the repertoire data. Genome-wide SNP genotypes for about three fifths of the 666 donors were used in a later genetic analysis, which treated that subset as a discovery cohort. Every discovery cohort repertoire had been produced on one sequencing platform. HLA typing covered class I and class II loci at four-digit resolution. The number of donors typed differed by locus, with roughly 620-640 for A, B, C, DRB1 and DQB1, 522 for DQA1, 600 to 610 for DPA1, and 400 to 490 for DPB1. Roughly 5 DR-DQ haplotypes were handled as single units for association and clustering, since linkage in the cohort was strong. Among 350 to 400 genotyped donors of the cohort, an average of about 240,000 unique TCR beta nucleotide sequences were sequenced per donor, 15% to 20% of them non-productive.

The cohort consisted of 600 to 750 healthy bone marrow donors. At the time of sampling, every cohort member was nominally healthy, though immune exposures that went unrecorded were likely present. The donor was CMV seronegative and belonged to the group of over 350 seronegative cohort members. Every donor gave a peripheral blood sample, and the peripheral blood mononuclear cells from that sample were used for TCR beta sequencing. Genomic DNA extraction from the blood cell samples was performed with the Qiagen DNeasy Blood Extraction Kit. What the study reported, not specific to this receptor: Most TCR sequences were observed very rarely across donors, whereas some public TCRs were present in many individuals. In a later genetic analysis, fewer N-insertions in productive TCRs were reported among donors in an Asian-associated ancestry cluster than the roughly 640-donor mean. The earlier analysis of around 600 of the donors excluded around 17 rarely observed V segments, including chromosome 9 orphons, because counts were too low. In a later analysis, over 15,000 TCR beta sequences were associated with specific HLA alleles at a false discovery rate of 0.05. A later analysis found that most CMV-associated TCR beta chains appeared HLA-restricted, with HLA associations seemingly driven largely by CMV exposure. A later analysis found that TCR association rates varied across HLA loci, with DRB1 alleles showing the most associated TCRs and HLA-C alleles the fewest. The cohort was sequenced for TCR beta chains only, and without alpha or paired-chain data the features that could be detected were limited. Sequencing depth was assumed to be roughly uniform across donors in the presence/absence analyses, though that assumption may not hold. A later genetic analysis associated a missense DCLRE1C variant with V-gene and J-gene trimming of TCR beta chains, and an independent cohort replicated the association. Cytomegalovirus status was reported to be diagnosed by the classifier with high specificity and sensitivity in both the original and validation cohorts. Correlated functional status among segregating V segments might be attributable to linkage disequilibrium, but an unknown experimental factor could not be ruled out. Because the 87-base-pair reads could not distinguish some IMGT-functional V segments, including TRBV6-2 and TRBV6-3, those segments were excluded. In an earlier analysis of more than 500 of the donors, most TCR beta V segments appeared in productive rearrangements about 87% or about 30% of the time, broadly matching IMGT annotations. When HLA alleles, especially DR and DQ, strongly co-occurred, attributing TCR associations to individual alleles was difficult. HLA typing was unavailable for some donors at each locus, so association tests used only the typed subset. In a later analysis, several top co-occurrence clusters were reported to appear linked to parvovirus B19, influenza, CMV and Epstein-Barr virus. It was suggested by the authors that the approach could potentially be generalized to other disease states and immunological phenotypes. In a later analysis, HLA-associated TCR beta chains were found to be more clonally expanded and to have lower generation probabilities than equally common non-associated chains. A few of the identified cytomegalovirus-associated TCR beta chains were confirmed in vitro to be specific for cytomegalovirus antigens. A further reported finding was that TCR beta sequences accurately predicted the HLA-A and HLA-B alleles for most subjects in the first cohort. The only immune exposure information available for the cohort was CMV serostatus. The study listed 150 to 200 TCR beta chains as associated with cytomegalovirus. The sequencing pipeline was judged likely to have produced a cluster of highly shared sequence variants as a technical artifact.

In this sample, this clone turned up a few times. No antigen is known for it. Base qualities are not recorded, but no much larger clone differs from it by a single base. The library was produced with the immunoSEQ multiplex PCR assay. For the multiplex PCR, a mixture combining 60 forward primers for TCR Vbeta segments and 13 reverse primers for TCR Jbeta segments was used. A multiplex PCR assay on genomic DNA amplified the CDR3 region of rearranged TCR beta genes. On the Illumina HiSeq System, the amplified TCR beta libraries were sequenced as 87-base-pair reads. The paper's data handling went like this. In a later analysis, roughly 80 million unique TCR beta chains were counted across the 650 to 750 repertoires, and roughly 10 million of these chains were shared by at least two donors. To remove PCR and sequencing errors, raw reads were error-corrected and collapsed into unique sequences using a nearest-neighbor algorithm that merged closely related sequences. Alignment of CDR3 sequences to IMGT reference sequences was used to assign V, D and J gene segments. For a sequence to be retained, a match of at least six nucleotides was required to both a V gene segment and a J gene segment. Rearrangements were classified as productive when the CDR3 lacked stop codons and remained in frame with V and J, and all other rearrangements were classified as non-productive. CDR3 was defined according to IMGT convention as the region running from the second conserved V-encoded cysteine to the conserved J-encoded phenylalanine. Sequences without an unambiguous match to a single V gene segment were excluded from the earlier analysis of 450 to 650 of the donors. In an earlier analysis of some 590 of the donors, a V segment was called functional when productive rearrangements were above 56.7%, and segregating when the standard deviation between donors exceeded 5%. A statistical classification framework was built for diagnosing cytomegalovirus status from the catalog of TCR beta chain sequences. A later analysis assigned V and J genes by comparing TCR nucleotide sequences with IMGT/GENE-DB human TR gene sequences. A later analysis assigned CDR3 sequences and most-parsimonious VDJ recombination scenarios with the TCRdist pipeline. In a later analysis, each TCR beta chain was defined by its CDR3 amino acid sequence together with its V-gene family, and reads without a unique V-gene family were excluded. In a later analysis, 450 to 600 highly shared, low-generation-probability nucleotide sequences were removed to address suspected cross-contamination and a sequencing artifact. For each public chain, a later analysis derived a clonal expansion index from normalized ranks of inferred template counts within each repertoire. A later analysis computed generation probabilities with a VDJ recombination model fitted to out-of-frame rearrangements, and checked the results against IGoR. In a later analysis, hypergeometric tests were used to score TCR-TCR, TCR-HLA and TCR-CMV co-occurrence, with a repertoire-size bias correction applied to TCR pairs. In a later analysis, false discovery rates were estimated by permuting HLA or CMV assignments 20 times. A later analysis grouped co-occurring TCRs with DBSCAN, adding TCRdist sequence similarity when clustering within HLA-allele-positive subsets. Repertoires with fewer than 30,000 or more than 120,000 public chains, plus five repertoires with anomalous nucleotide sharing, were excluded from co-occurrence clustering. The source is immuneACCESS, and TCRdb retained only in-frame sequences with V and J called. Part of the clones is not carried over; for the studies checked, unresolved V genes explain less than half of this, and the remainder is unexplained. D and trimming come from the DNA, and the V and J calls and clone size come from that table. Across this sample there are about 140,000 clones, with about three quarters seen only once. The leading ten clones occupy 3.9% of the sample.

V loses 4 bases at its end and J loses 2 bases; junction bases beyond the gene matches: 5. The CDR3, cysteine through phenylalanine, is 15 amino acids long. CDR3 DNA is the only sequence kept; it has 45 bases, read in frame from the first base. CDR1 and CDR2 were assigned from the germline V gene as SGDLS and YYNGEE. The sample comprised PBMCs. This sequence was found in a man in his late teens or twenties in good health and CMV-seronegative. The chain uses TRBV9 and TRBJ1-3; TRBD1 agrees with 8 junctional bases. The nucleotide sequence reads as follows: TGTGCCAGCAGCTCGGGCAGGGGGCCTGGAAACACCATATATTTT. Its translation is CASSSGRGPGNTIYF.